This T cell receptor (beta chain) stems from a study of shared clonotypes between healthy human individuals. Overall study findings and caveats: Donor clonotype sharing was expected to depend on sequencing depth.

The CDR3 consists of 16 residues. Trimming took 0 bases from V and 5 from J, leaving 12 bases between them. Per germline, CDR1 SGHRS and CDR2 YFSETQ. Libraries were prepared by immunoSEQ multiplex PCR; TCRdb keeps only in-frame clonotypes and omits some of them. There are 2 million to 2.5 million clones in the sample; over 85% occur only once, and 0.13% lies in the top ten. Every donor was a Caucasian adult from Nashville, Tennessee. Worth noting for this clone: What it binds is unknown.

Input material: naive CD4+ T cells sorted from blood. Stated subset: CD45RA+ positively selected. The gene calls are TRBV5-1 and TRBJ1-6; no definite D call. The TCR originated in a man aged 18 to 30 in good health. For the CDR3, the DNA is TGCGCCAGCAGCTTGGGAGTAGTCGAGAATAATTCACCCCTCCACTTT. This encodes CASSLGVVENNSPLHF. The full variable domain, rest sourced from reference TRBV5-1 and TRBJ1-6, is KAGVTQTPRYLIKTRGQQVTLSCSPISGHRSVSWYQQTPGQGLQFLFEYFSETQRNKGNFPGRFSGRQFSNSRSEMNVSTLELGDSALYLCASSLGVVENNSPLHFGNGTRLTVT.